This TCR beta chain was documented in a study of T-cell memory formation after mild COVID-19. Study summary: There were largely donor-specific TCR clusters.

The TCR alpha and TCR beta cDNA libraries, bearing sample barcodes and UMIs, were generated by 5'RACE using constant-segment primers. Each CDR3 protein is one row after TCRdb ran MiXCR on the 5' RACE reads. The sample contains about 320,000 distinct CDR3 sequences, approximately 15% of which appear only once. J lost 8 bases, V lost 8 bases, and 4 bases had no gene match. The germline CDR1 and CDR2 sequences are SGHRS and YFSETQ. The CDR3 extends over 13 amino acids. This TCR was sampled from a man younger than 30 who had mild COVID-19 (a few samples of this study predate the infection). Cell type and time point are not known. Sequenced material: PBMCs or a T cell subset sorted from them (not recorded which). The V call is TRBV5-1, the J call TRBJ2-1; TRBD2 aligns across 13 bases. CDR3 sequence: CASGLAGAYEQFF. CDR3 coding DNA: TGCGCCAGTGGACTAGCGGGGGCCTATGAGCAGTTCTTC.